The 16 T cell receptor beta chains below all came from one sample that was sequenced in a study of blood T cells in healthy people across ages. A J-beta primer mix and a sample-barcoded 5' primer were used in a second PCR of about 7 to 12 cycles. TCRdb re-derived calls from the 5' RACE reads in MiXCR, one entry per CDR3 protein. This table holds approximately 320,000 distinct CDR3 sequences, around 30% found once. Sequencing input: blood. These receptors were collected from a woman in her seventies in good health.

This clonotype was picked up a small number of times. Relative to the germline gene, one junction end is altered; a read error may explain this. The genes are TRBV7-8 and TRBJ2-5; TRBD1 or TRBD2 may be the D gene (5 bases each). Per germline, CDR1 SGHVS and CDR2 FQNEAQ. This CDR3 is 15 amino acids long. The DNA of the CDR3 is TGTGCCAGCAGCCCCGGTGGGACGAGAATAGAGGCCCAGTACTTC. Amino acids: CASSPGGTRIEAQYF. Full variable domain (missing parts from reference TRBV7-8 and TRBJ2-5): GAGVSQSPRYKVAKRGQDVALRCDPISGHVSLFWYQQALGQGPEFLTYFQNEAQLDKSGLPSDRFFAERPEGSVSTLKIQRTQQEDSAVYLCASSPGGTRIEAQYFGPGTRLLVL.

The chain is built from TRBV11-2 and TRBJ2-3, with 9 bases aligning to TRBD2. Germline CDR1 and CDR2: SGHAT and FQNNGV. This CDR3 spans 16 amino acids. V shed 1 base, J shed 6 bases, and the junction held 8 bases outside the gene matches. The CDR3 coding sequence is TGTGCCAGCAGCTTAGGAGCGGGAGGCCCGGGGGATACGCAGTATTTT. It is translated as CASSLGAGGPGDTQYF.

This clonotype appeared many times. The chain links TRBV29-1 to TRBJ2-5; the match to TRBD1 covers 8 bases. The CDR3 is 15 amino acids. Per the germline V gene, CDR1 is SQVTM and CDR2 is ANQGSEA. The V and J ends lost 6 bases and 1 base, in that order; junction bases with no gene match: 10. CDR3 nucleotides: TGCAGCGTCCCGGAGGACAGGGTCCTCCAAGAGACCCAGTACTTC. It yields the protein CSVPEDRVLQETQYF. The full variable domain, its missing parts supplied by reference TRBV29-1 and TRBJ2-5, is SAVISQKPSRDICQRGTSLTIQCQVDSQVTMMFWYRQQPGQSLTLIATANQGSEATYESGFVIDKFPISRPNLTFSTLTVSNMSPEDSSIYLCSVPEDRVLQETQYFGPGTRLLVL.

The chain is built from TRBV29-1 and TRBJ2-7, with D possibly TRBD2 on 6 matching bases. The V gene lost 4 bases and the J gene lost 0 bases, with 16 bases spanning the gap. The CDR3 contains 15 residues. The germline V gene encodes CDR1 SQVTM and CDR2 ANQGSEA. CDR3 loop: CSVGVLARSSYEQYF. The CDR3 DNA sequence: TGCAGCGTTGGGGTCCTAGCGAGGAGCTCCTACGAGCAGTACTTC.

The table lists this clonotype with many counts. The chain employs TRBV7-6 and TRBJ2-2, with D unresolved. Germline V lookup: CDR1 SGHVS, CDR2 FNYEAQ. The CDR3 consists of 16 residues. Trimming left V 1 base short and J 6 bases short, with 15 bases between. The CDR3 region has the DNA TGTGCCAGCAGCTTAGTTCGGCTTAGTGGGTCCGGGGAGCTGTTTTTT. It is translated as CASSLVRLSGSGELFF. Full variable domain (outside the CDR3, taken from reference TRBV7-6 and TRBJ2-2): GAGVSQSPRYKVTKRGQDVALRCDPISGHVSLYWYRQALGQGPEFLTYFNYEAQQDKSGLPNDRFSAERPEGSISTLTIQRTEQRDSAMYRCASSLVRLSGSGELFFGEGSRLTVL.

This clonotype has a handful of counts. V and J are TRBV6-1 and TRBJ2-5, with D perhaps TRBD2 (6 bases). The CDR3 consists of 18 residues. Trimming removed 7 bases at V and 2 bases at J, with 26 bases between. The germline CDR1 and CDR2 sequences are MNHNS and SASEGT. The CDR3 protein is CASTYRDWTGRSQETQYF. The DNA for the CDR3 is TGTGCCAGCACCTACCGGGACTGGACGGGGAGGTCACAAGAGACCCAGTACTTC.

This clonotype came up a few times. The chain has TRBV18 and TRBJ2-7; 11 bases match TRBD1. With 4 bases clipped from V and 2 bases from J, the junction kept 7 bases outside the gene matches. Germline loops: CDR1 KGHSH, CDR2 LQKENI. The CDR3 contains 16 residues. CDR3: CASSRSGTGGTYEQYF. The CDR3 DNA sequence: TGTGCCAGCTCACGATCCGGGACAGGGGGAACCTACGAGCAGTACTTC. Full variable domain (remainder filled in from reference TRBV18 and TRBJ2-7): NAGVMQNPRHLVRRRGQEARLRCSPMKGHSHVYWYRQLPEEGLKFMVYLQKENIIDESGMPKERFSAEFPKEGPSILRIQQVVRGDSAAYFCASSRSGTGGTYEQYFGPGTRLTVT.

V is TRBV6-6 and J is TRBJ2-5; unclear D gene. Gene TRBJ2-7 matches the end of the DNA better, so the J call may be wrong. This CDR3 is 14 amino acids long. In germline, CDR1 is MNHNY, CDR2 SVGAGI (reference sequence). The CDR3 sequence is CASSYSSVGSEQYF. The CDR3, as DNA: TGTGCCAGCAGTTACAGTTCAGTCGGTTCCGAGCAGTACTTC.

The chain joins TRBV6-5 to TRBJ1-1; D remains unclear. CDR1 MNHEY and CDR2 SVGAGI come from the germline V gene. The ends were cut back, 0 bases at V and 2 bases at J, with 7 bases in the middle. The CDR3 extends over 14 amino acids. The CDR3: CASSYSLANTEAFF. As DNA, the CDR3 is TGTGCCAGCAGTTACTCGTTAGCCAACACTGAAGCTTTCTTT.

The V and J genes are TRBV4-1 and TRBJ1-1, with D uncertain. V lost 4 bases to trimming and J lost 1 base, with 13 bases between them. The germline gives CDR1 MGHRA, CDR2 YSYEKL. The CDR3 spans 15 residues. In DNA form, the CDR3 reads TGCGCCAGCAGCCCGGTGAAGAGCGGGAACACTGAAGCTTTCTTT. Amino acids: CASSPVKSGNTEAFF.

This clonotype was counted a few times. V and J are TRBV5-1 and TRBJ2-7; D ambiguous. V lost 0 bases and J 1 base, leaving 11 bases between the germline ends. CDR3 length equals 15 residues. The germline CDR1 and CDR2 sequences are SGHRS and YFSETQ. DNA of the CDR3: TGCGCCAGCAGCTTGGCCGTGATAGGTTCCTACGAGCAGTACTTC. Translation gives CASSLAVIGSYEQYF.

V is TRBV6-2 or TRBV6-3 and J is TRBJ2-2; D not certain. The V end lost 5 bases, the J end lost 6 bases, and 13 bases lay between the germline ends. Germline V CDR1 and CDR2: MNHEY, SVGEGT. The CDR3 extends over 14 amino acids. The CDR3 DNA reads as TGTGCCAGCAGTGAGGAGATTGTCCCCGGGGAGCTGTTTTTT. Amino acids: CASSEEIVPGELFF.

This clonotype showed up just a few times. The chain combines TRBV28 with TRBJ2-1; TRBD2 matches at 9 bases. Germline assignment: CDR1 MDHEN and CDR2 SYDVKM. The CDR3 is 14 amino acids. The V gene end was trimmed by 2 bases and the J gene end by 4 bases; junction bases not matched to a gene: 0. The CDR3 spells CASSLLAGYNEQFF. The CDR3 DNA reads TGTGCCAGCAGTTTACTAGCGGGGTACAATGAGCAGTTCTTC.

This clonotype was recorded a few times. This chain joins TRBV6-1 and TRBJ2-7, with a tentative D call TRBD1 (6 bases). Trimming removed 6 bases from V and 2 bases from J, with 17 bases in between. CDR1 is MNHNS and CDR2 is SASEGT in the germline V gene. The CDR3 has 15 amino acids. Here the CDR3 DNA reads TGTGCCAGCAGGCCCGACCTAGGGGGTCCCTACGAGCAGTACTTC. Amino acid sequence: CASRPDLGGPYEQYF.

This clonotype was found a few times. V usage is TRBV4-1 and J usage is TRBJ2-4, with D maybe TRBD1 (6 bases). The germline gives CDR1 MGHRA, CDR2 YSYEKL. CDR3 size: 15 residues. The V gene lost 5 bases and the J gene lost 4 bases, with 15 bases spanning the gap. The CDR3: CASSEGAGTKNIQYF. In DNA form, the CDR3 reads TGCGCCAGCAGCGAGGGAGCCGGGACAAAAAACATTCAGTACTTC.

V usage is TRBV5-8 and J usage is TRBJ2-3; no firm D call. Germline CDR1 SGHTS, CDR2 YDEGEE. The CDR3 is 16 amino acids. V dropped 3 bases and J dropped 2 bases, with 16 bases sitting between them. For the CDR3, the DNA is TGTGCCAGCAGCTCCTATACCACTCTAGACACAGATACGCAGTATTTT. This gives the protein CASSSYTTLDTDTQYF.